The 20 T cell receptor beta chains in this list originate from one sample, sequenced in a study of type 1 regulatory T cells. TCRdb recomputed calls from the reads with MiXCR, one row per CDR3 protein. The sample consists of 75,000 to 100,000 distinct CDR3 sequences, about 28% of them appearing once. Sequencing was done on a sample of CD4+ T cells, either the whole sample or a sorted fraction (not recorded which). These receptors all stem from a human donor in good health.

The chain combines TRBV12-3 or TRBV12-4 with TRBJ2-7; D unclear. This CDR3 has 12 amino acids. V was trimmed by 10 bases and J by 2 bases, leaving 12 bases between them. CDR3 residues: CANRRGPYEQYF. CDR3 bases: TGTGCCAACAGAAGAGGCCCCTACGAGCAGTACTTC.

The rearrangement joins TRBV20-1 to TRBJ2-6; D ambiguous. The CDR3 covers 15 residues. Germline lookup yields CDR1 DFQATT and CDR2 SNEGSKA (reference sequence). Trimming stripped 0 bases from V and 0 bases from J, with 6 bases between. The chain's CDR3 is CSAREPASGANVLTF. The CDR3 DNA is TGCAGTGCTAGAGAGCCAGCCTCTGGGGCCAACGTCCTGACTTTC.

The V gene is TRBV20-1, the J gene TRBJ2-1; 11 positions agree with TRBD2. From germline, CDR1 is DFQATT and CDR2 SNEGSKA (reference sequence). The CDR3 runs 14 residues. J was trimmed by 3 bases and V by 6 bases; bases with no gene match: 4. The CDR3 DNA reads as TGCAGTGCGAGGGGGACTAGCGGCTACAATGAGCAGTTCTTC. Protein: CSARGTSGYNEQFF.

The chain joins TRBV7-2 to TRBJ2-7, with 8 nucleotides matching TRBD2. The CDR3 covers 15 residues. Germline lookup yields CDR1 SGHTA and CDR2 FQGNSA. The ends lost 5 bases at V and 0 bases at J; junction bases unmatched: 6. This CDR3 is CASSLTGGSSYEQYF. The CDR3 DNA reads TGTGCCAGCAGCCTCACGGGGGGGAGCTCCTACGAGCAGTACTTC.

This sequence joins TRBV12-5 and TRBJ2-1, with D possibly TRBD2 on 6 matching bases. V was trimmed by 1 base and J by 8 bases, leaving 12 bases between them. Per germline, CDR1 LGHNT and CDR2 FRNRAP. This CDR3 spans 14 amino acids. The CDR3 reads CASGLGLGSYEQFF. The CDR3 DNA follows: TGTGCTAGTGGTTTGGGACTAGGGTCCTATGAGCAGTTCTTC.

In DNA, the CDR3 is TGTGCCAGCTCACCTGGGGCCTTGGATGAAAAACTGTTTTTT. Translation: CASSPGALDEKLFF. The chain couples TRBV18 to TRBJ1-4; D might be TRBD1 (5 bases). There are 14 residues in the CDR3. V dropped 3 bases and J dropped 6 bases, with 11 bases sitting between them. Germline CDR1 KGHSH, CDR2 LQKENI.

This clonotype appeared a few times. This sequence joins TRBV20-1 and TRBJ2-1, with TRBD1 matching over 9 bases. The CDR3 totals 14 residues. Germline assignment: CDR1 DFQATT and CDR2 SNEGSKA (reference sequence). Trimming cost V 5 bases and J 3 bases; bases outside gene matches: 5. As DNA, the CDR3 is TGCAGTGCTCCTCGACAGGGGGACTACAATGAGCAGTTCTTC. Its translation is CSAPRQGDYNEQFF.

The chain combines TRBV2 with TRBJ2-5, with a weak D call TRBD2 (6 bases). There are 16 residues in the CDR3. In germline, CDR1 is SNHLY, CDR2 FYNNEI. V shed 0 bases and J shed 0 bases, with 11 bases lying between them. This chain's CDR3 is CASSEALRENQETQYF. DNA of the CDR3: TGTGCCAGCAGTGAAGCGCTTCGGGAGAACCAAGAGACCCAGTACTTC.

This chain links TRBV3-1 with TRBJ2-7; D gene ambiguous. The V gene lost 2 bases and the J gene lost 5 bases, with 4 bases spanning the gap. Germline-derived CDR1 and CDR2 are LGHDT and YNNKEL (reference sequence). The CDR3 is 11 residues long. The DNA of the CDR3 is TGTGCCAGCAGCCAATTGCACGAGCAGTACTTC. It codes for CASSQLHEQYF.

V and J are TRBV27 and TRBJ1-5; D remains ambiguous. Trimming took off 10 bases at V and 6 bases at J, with 13 bases between the two ends. Per germline, CDR1 MNHEY and CDR2 SMNVEV (reference sequence). The CDR3 is 12 residues long. Written as DNA, the CDR3 is TGTGCCATAACCCAAGCGGGTCAGCCCCAGCATTTT. Protein: CAITQAGQPQHF.

The V call is TRBV27, the J call TRBJ2-7; D gene unclear. The V gene lost 6 bases and the J gene lost 2 bases, with 11 bases spanning the gap. Germline loops: CDR1 MNHEY, CDR2 SMNVEV (reference sequence). The CDR3 is 13 amino acids. As DNA, the CDR3 is TGTGCCAGCAGGAGAGAAGGGACCTACGAGCAGTACTTC. The encoded protein is CASRREGTYEQYF.

This clonotype has only a few counts. J is TRBJ1-1 and V is TRBV29-1; weak D call: TRBD1 (6 bases). V gave up 6 bases and J gave up 0 bases, with 14 bases separating them. Germline V gives CDR1 SQVTM, CDR2 ANQGSEA. This CDR3 region has 14 residues. CDR3 in DNA: TGCAGCGTAAAAACAACAGGGATGAACACTGAAGCTTTCTTT. This codes for CSVKTTGMNTEAFF.

A word on this clonotype: The junction departs from germline at one end; a sequencing error may be responsible. The V and J genes are TRBV6-5 and TRBJ2-2; 13 bases are a match to TRBD2. CDR1 MNHEY and CDR2 SVGAGI come from the germline V gene. CDR3 size: 15 residues. The CDR3 here is CATKGTSGNTGELFF. Here the CDR3 DNA reads TGTGCCACCAAGGGGACTAGCGGGAACACCGGGGAGTTGTTTTTT.

This clonotype appeared a few times. CDR3 in DNA: TGTGCCAGCACGGACTCAACCCCCGGTGAGCAGTTCTTC. It yields the protein CASTDSTPGEQFF. This sequence joins TRBV6-2 or TRBV6-3 and TRBJ2-1; D is possibly TRBD2 (5 bases). V was trimmed by 7 bases and J by 9 bases, leaving 16 bases between them. Germline lookup yields CDR1 MNHEY and CDR2 SVGEGT. The CDR3 loop spans 13 amino acids.

The chain has TRBV20-1 and TRBJ2-1, with D possibly called TRBD1 or TRBD2 (5 bases each). Germline assignment: CDR1 DFQATT and CDR2 SNEGSKA (reference sequence). The V end was cut by 3 bases, the J end by 6 bases, with 9 bases between. The CDR3 is made up of 12 amino acids. Here the CDR3 DNA reads TGCAGTGCTAGCGGGACGGTCAATGAGCAGTTCTTC. It translates to CSASGTVNEQFF.

The chain couples TRBV29-1 to TRBJ2-1; 10 positions match TRBD2. V gave up 7 bases and J gave up 15 bases; unmatched junction bases: 15. The CDR3 runs to 13 residues. The germline V gene has CDR1 SQVTM and CDR2 ANQGSEA. CDR3 coding DNA: TGCAGCGGTGCGTCAGCGGGAGGGTCAGGAGGGTTCTTC. This encodes CSGASAGGSGGFF.

This clonotype has more than one count but fewer than ten. V is TRBV20-1 and J is TRBJ1-5; 7 bases line up with TRBD1. The V and J ends lost 6 bases and 4 bases, in that order; junction bases with no gene match: 6. There are 13 residues in the CDR3. In germline, CDR1 is DFQATT, CDR2 SNEGSKA (reference sequence). The CDR3 DNA reads TGCAGTGCCTCAACAGGGGATAATCAGCCCCAGCATTTT. Translation: CSASTGDNQPQHF.

The CDR3 here is CSVVWAGSYGYTF. The CDR3 DNA is TGCAGCGTTGTGTGGGCTGGAAGCTATGGCTACACCTTC. This chain uses TRBV29-1 with TRBJ1-2; D not certain. The V gene lost 4 bases and the J gene lost 4 bases, with 13 bases spanning the gap. The CDR3 contains 13 residues. Germline CDR1 reads SQVTM; CDR2 reads ANQGSEA.

This clonotype was seen a few times. V and J are TRBV3-1 and TRBJ1-4; D perhaps matches TRBD1 (6 bases). The V end lost 4 bases, the J end lost 3 bases, and 9 bases lay between the germline ends. The CDR3 totals 14 residues. Germline V lookup: CDR1 LGHDT, CDR2 YNNKEL (reference sequence). The CDR3 loop is CASSLSGANEKLFF. The CDR3 bases are TGTGCCAGCAGCCTCTCAGGGGCTAATGAAAAACTGTTTTTT.

The chain is built from TRBV12-3 or TRBV12-4 and TRBJ2-2; D uncertain. The CDR3 has 12 residues. V gave up 6 bases and J gave up 7 bases, with 9 bases separating them. The CDR3 sequence: CASSPYGGELFF. The CDR3 coding sequence is TGTGCCAGCAGCCCCTACGGCGGGGAGCTGTTTTTT.